This T cell receptor beta chain comes out of a study of early T cells in non-severe SARS-CoV-2 infection. General study results and limits: VDJdb-based annotation leaned toward anti-spike CD8 responses and missed private and CD4 specificities.

This clonotype was observed a few times. Its antigen is not known. The library protocol tagged individual cDNA molecules with unique molecular identifiers. TCRdb itself ran the 5' RACE reads through MiXCR, one entry per CDR3 protein. The table shows under 30,000 distinct CDR3 sequences, with 4% to 5.5% occurring only once. The source is an adult who was a healthcare worker with PCR-confirmed SARS-CoV-2 infection or an uninfected control (not recorded which). Sequenced material: whole blood.

This chain's CDR3 is CASSLGTSRSYNEQFF. The CDR3 DNA sequence: TGTGCCAGCAGCTTAGGGACTAGCCGCTCCTACAATGAGCAGTTCTTC. V and J are TRBV7-8 and TRBJ2-1; 8 bases are a match to TRBD2. Germline loops: CDR1 SGHVS, CDR2 FQNEAQ. There are 16 residues in the CDR3. V shed 1 base, J shed 0 bases, and the junction held 2 bases outside the gene matches.